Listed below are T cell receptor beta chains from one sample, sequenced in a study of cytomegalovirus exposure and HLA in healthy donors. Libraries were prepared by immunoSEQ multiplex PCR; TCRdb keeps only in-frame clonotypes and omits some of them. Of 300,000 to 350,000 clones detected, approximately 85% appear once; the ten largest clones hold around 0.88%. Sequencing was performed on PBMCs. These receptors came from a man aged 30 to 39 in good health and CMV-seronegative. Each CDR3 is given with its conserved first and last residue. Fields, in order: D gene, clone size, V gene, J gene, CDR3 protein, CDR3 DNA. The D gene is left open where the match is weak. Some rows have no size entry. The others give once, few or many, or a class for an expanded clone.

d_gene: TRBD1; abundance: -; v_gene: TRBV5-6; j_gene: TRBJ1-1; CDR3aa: CASSPRDSYSEAFF; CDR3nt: TGTGCCAGCAGCCCCCGGGACAGCTACTCTGAAGCTTTCTTT
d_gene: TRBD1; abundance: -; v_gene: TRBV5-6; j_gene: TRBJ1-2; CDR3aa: CASSWGQHYGYTF; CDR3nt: TGTGCCAGCAGCTGGGGACAGCACTATGGCTACACCTTC
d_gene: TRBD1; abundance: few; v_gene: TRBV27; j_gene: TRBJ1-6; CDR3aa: CASSPPTGRRNSPLHF; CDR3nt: TGTGCCAGCAGTCCACCGACAGGGCGGCGAAATTCACCCCTCCACTTT
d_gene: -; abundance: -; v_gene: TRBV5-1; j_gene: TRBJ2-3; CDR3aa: CASRKQSSTDTQYF; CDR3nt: TGCGCCAGCAGAAAACAGAGCAGCACAGATACGCAGTATTTT
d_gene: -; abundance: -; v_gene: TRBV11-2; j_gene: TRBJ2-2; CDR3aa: CASSAGVNGELFF; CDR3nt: TGTGCCAGCAGCGCAGGGGTTAACGGGGAGCTGTTTTTT
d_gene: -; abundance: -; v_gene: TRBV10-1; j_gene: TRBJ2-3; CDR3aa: CASQSSVTDTQYF; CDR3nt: TGCGCCAGTCAGTCGAGCGTCACAGATACGCAGTATTTT
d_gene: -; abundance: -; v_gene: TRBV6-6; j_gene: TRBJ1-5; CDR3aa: CASGGQRNQPQHF; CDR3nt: TGTGCCAGCGGTGGACAGCGCAATCAGCCCCAGCATTTT
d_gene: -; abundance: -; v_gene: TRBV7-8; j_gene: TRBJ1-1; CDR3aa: CASSPGGFKAFF; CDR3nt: TGTGCCAGCAGTCCCGGGGGATTTAAAGCTTTCTTT
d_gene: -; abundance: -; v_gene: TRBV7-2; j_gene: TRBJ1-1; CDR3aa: CASSPRAGHTEAFF; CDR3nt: TGTGCCAGCAGCCCCCGCGCAGGGCACACTGAAGCTTTCTTT
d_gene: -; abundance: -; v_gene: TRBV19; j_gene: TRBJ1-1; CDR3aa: CASSIDRSTQAFF; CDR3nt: TGTGCCAGTAGTATTGACAGGTCGACTCAAGCTTTCTTT
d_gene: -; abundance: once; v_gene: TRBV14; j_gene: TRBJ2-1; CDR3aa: CASSPRQSSYNEQFF; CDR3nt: TGTGCCAGCAGCCCACGACAGAGCTCCTACAATGAGCAGTTCTTC
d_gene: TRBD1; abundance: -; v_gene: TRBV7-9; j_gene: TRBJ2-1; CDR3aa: CASSPGQGGILNEQFF; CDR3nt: TGTGCCAGCAGCCCGGGACAGGGTGGGATCCTCAATGAGCAGTTCTTC
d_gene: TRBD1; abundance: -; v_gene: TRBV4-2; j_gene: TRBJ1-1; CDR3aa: CASSQVQGDTEAFF; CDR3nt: TGTGCCAGCAGCCAAGTTCAGGGGGACACTGAAGCTTTCTTT
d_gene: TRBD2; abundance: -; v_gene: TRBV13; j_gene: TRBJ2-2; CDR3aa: CASSSTSGANTGELFF; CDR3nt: TGTGCCAGCAGCTCTACTAGCGGGGCGAACACCGGGGAGCTGTTTTTT
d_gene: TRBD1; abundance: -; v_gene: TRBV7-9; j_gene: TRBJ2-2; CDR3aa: CASSVQGVLTGELFF; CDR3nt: TGTGCCAGCAGCGTTCAGGGGGTGCTCACCGGGGAGCTGTTTTTT
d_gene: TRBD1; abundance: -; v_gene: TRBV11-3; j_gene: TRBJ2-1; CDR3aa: CASRGGQANEQFF; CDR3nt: TGTGCCAGCAGGGGGGGACAGGCCAATGAGCAGTTCTTC
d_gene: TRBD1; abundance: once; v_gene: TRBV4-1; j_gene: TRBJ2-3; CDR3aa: CASSQAGGAYTQYF; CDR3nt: TGCGCCAGCAGCCAAGCAGGGGGCGCTTATACGCAGTATTTT